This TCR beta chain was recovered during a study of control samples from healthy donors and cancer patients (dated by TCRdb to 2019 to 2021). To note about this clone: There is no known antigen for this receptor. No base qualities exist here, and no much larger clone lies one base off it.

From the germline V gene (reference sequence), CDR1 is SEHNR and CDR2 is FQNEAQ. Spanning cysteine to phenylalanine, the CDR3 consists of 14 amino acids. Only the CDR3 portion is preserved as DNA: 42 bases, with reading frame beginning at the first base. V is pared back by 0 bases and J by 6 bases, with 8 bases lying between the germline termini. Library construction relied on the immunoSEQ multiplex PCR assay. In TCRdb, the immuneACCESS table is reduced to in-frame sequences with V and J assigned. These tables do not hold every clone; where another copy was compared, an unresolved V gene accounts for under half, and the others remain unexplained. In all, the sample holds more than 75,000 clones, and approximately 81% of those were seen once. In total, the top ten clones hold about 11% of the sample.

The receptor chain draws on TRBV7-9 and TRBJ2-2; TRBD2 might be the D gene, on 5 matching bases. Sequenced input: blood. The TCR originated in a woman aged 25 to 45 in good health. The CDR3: CASSLANSAGELFF. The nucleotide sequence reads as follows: TGTGCCAGCAGCTTAGCGAATAGCGCCGGGGAGCTGTTTTTT.